The sequence of this T cell receptor (beta chain) was determined in a study of shared clonotypes between healthy human individuals. Data came from immunoSEQ multiplex PCR; TCRdb stores just in-frame clones and leaves some out. The sample shows about 2.3 million clones, roughly 90% of them seen only once. Germline V gene lookup returns CDR1 GTSNPN and CDR2 SVGIG (reference sequence). V shed 5 bases and J shed 3 bases, with 13 bases lying between them. The CDR3 sequence is 13 residues long. The sequenced sample was naive CD4+ T cells from PBMCs. The sample's subset: CD45RA+ positively selected. The chain is built from TRBV30 and TRBJ1-1; D remains ambiguous. This sequence originates from a man aged 18-30 years in good health. Some clones in this sample may be carry-over from other donors' samples. The CDR3 nucleotides read TGTGCCTGGGGTGCGGGAGCCCACACTGAAGCTTTCTTT. The encoded protein is CAWGAGAHTEAFF.